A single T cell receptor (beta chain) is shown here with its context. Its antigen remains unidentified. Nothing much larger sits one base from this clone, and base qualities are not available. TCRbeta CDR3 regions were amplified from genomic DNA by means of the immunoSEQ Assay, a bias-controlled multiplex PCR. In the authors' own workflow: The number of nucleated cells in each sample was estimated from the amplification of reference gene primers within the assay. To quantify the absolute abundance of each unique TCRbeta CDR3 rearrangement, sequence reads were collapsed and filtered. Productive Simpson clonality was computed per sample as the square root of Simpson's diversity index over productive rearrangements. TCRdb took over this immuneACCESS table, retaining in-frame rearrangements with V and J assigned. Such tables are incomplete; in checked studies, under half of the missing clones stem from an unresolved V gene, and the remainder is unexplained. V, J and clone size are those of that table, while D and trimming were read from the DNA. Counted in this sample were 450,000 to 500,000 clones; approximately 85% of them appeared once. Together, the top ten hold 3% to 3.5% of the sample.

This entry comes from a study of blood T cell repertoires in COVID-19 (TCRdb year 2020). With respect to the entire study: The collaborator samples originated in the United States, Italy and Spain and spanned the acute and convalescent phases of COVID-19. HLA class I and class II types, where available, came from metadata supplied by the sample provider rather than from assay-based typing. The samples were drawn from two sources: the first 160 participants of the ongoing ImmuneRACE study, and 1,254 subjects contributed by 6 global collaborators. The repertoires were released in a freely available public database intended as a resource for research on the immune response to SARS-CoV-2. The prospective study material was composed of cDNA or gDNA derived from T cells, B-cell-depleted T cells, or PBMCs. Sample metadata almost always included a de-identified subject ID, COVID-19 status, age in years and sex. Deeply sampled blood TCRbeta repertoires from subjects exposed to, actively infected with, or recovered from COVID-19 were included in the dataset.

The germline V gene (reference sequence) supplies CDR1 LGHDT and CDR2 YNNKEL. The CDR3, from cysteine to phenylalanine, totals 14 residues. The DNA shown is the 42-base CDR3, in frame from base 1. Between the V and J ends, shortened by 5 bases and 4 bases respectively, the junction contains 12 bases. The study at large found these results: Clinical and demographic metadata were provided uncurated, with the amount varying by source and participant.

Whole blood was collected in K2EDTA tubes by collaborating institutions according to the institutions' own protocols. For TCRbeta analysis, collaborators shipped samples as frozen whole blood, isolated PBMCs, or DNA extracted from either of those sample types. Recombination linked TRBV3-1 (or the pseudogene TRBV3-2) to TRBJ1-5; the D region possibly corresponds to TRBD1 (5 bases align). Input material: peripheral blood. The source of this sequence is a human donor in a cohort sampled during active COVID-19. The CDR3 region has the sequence CASSFDRGNQPQHF. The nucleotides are TGTGCCAGCAGCTTTGATAGGGGAAATCAGCCCCAGCATTTT.